The present T cell receptor (beta chain) was sequenced within a study of T cells after yellow fever vaccination. Study-wide findings and caveats: Post-booster reappearance was seen for most primary-vaccination clones (roughly 96% CD4, around 90% CD8).

With respect to this clonotype: Antigen unknown.

V lost 3 bases and J lost 2, with 10 bases in between. The length of the CDR3 is 14 residues. Germline loops: CDR1 SGHAT, CDR2 FQNNGV. TCRdb called the 5' RACE reads again in MiXCR, with one record for every CDR3 protein. This sample yields under 600,000 distinct CDR3 sequences, of which about a fifth are seen a single time; about 16% belongs to the top ten. The TCR was taken from a man between 18 and 35 years old who received the YFV17D yellow fever vaccine. The sequencing used PBMCs, collected less than 25 days after the first yellow fever vaccination. The chain has TRBV11-2 and TRBJ1-1, with D unresolved. CDR3 loop: CASSLAEVNTEAFF. CDR3 sequence (DNA): TGTGCCAGCAGCTTGGCAGAAGTTAACACTGAAGCTTTCTTT. The full variable domain, in which reference TRBV11-2 and TRBJ1-1 provide the parts outside the CDR3, is EAGVAQSPRYKIIEKRQSVAFWCNPISGHATLYWYQQILGQGPKLLIQFQNNGVVDDSQLPKDRFSAERLKGVDSTLKIQPAKLEDSAVYLCASSLAEVNTEAFFGQGTRLTVV.